Each of the 6 T cell receptor beta chains below was sequenced from the same sample in a study of T cells after posttransplantation cyclophosphamide. Profiled with immunoSEQ multiplex PCR; TCRdb holds only in-frame clones, not every one. The table lists some 12,000 clones, with no singletons. Busulfan-fludarabine conditioning, marrow transplant, and cyclophosphamide on days +3 and +4 were administered. The starting material was PBMCs, obtained after allogeneic stem cell transplant with posttransplant cyclophosphamide. Receptors were obtained from a female patient aged 40 to 55 who received an allogeneic stem cell transplant from a related donor, was CMV-positive, and had acute GVHD only. Some T cells may possibly be graft donor cells.

At least ten counts were recorded for this clone. The rearrangement joins TRBV4-3 to TRBJ2-1; the match to TRBD2 covers 11 bases. V shed 4 bases and J 7 bases; nucleotides not matched to a gene: 6. The CDR3 spans 15 residues. Germline V gene lookup returns CDR1 LGHNA and CDR2 YSLEER. The CDR3 reads CASSPTSGAGNEQFF. As DNA, the CDR3 is TGCGCCAGCAGCCCGACTAGCGGGGCCGGGAATGAGCAGTTCTTC.

There are many counts of this clone. The rearrangement joins TRBV5-1 to TRBJ2-1, with 11 bases fitting TRBD2. Unmatched junction bases numbered 4, after V lost 1 base and J lost 7 bases. This CDR3 contains 15 residues. From germline, CDR1 is SGHRS and CDR2 YFSETQ. The CDR3 bases are TGCGCCAGCAGCTTGACTAGCGGGGGTGGGAATGAGCAGTTCTTC. Translated, it gives CASSLTSGGGNEQFF.

This clone has at least ten counts. V is TRBV5-1 and J is TRBJ1-3; TRBD1 aligns across 8 bases. V was pared by 5 bases and J by 0 bases, with 4 bases of the junction left unmatched. The germline gives CDR1 SGHRS, CDR2 YFSETQ. The CDR3 is 15 amino acids. CDR3 residues: CASRDRDHSGNTIYF. The DNA for the CDR3 is TGCGCCAGCAGGGACAGGGACCACTCTGGAAACACCATATATTTT.

A few counts support this clone. The chain employs TRBV7-7 and TRBJ2-1, with D possibly being TRBD1 (5 bases). CDR1 and CDR2 from the germline V gene are SSHAT and FNYEAQ (reference sequence). The CDR3 loop spans 17 amino acids. Trimming stripped 1 base from V and 2 bases from J, with 15 bases between. CDR3 sequence: CASSLGGLQGPYNEQFF. The CDR3 coding sequence is TGTGCCAGCAGCTTAGGGGGCTTGCAGGGCCCCTACAATGAGCAGTTCTTC.

There are many counts of this clone. The chain carries TRBV6-5 and TRBJ1-6, with unresolved D. Germline V gives CDR1 MNHEY, CDR2 SVGAGI. V shed 0 bases and J shed 8 bases, with 11 bases lying between them. This CDR3 comprises 15 residues. The CDR3 DNA follows: TGTGCCAGCAGTTACTCTCTACAGCGGGATTCACCCCTCCACTTT. Its protein is CASSYSLQRDSPLHF.

This chain connects TRBV27 to TRBJ1-2; 7 nucleotides align to TRBD1. The CDR3 contains 15 residues. V was clipped by 4 bases and J by 0 bases; unmatched bases: 5. CDR1 MNHEY and CDR2 SMNVEV come from the germline V gene (reference sequence). For the CDR3, the DNA is TGTGCCAGCAGTTGGGCCGGGACAGCTAACTATGGCTACACCTTC. Protein product: CASSWAGTANYGYTF.